This T cell receptor beta chain was retrieved from a study of T-cell memory formation after mild COVID-19. As for the study in general: Clustering of TCRs was largely donor specific. Study-level results: The second-wave clones peaking on day 37 were not confirmed as SARS-CoV-2-specific. Clones that shrank (day 15 to 85) were balanced CD4/CD8, whereas later expanders leaned CD4+.

5'RACE primed at constant segments yielded TCR alpha and TCR beta cDNA libraries bearing sample barcodes and UMIs. From the 5' RACE reads, TCRdb called clonotypes with MiXCR, one entry per CDR3 protein. The data show fewer than 110,000 distinct CDR3 sequences, with roughly 14% seen just once and less than 45% held by the top ten. The CDR3 covers 12 residues. V lost 6 bases and J 4 bases, leaving 6 bases between the germline ends. Per germline, CDR1 MNHNY and CDR2 SVGAGI (reference sequence). This clonotype came up once. Its antigen is unknown. This clonotype originated in a man between 18 and 35 years old who had mild COVID-19 (a few samples of this study predate the infection). Cell type and time point are not known. The chain joins TRBV6-6 to TRBJ1-4; D is unclear. The specimen was PBMCs or a T cell subset sorted from them (not recorded which). The CDR3 DNA follows: TGTGCCAGCAGAGACAATAATGAAAAACTGTTTTTT. This sequence encodes CASRDNNEKLFF.